A single sample is the source of the 6 T cell receptor beta chains below, sequenced in a study of T-cell reconstitution after alpha-beta-depleted transplantation in children. TCRbeta library construction was performed incorporating unique molecular identifiers. Via MiXCR, TCRdb re-called the PCR reads, giving one row per CDR3 protein. The sample has 280,000 or so distinct CDR3 sequences, around a tenth seen once. Here the sequenced sample was peripheral blood, taken 180 days after TCRalphabeta/CD19-depleted stem cell transplant. These receptor sequences come from a male patient between 2 and 10 years old who had a stem cell transplant for chronic granulomatous disease, so the T cells may come from the graft donor.

This clonotype has at least ten counts. V is TRBV12-3 or TRBV12-4 and J is TRBJ2-3; D is possibly TRBD2 (6 bases). The CDR3 has 15 residues. Trimming stripped 4 bases from V and 0 bases from J, with 11 bases between. The CDR3 reads CASSSSAVSTDTQYF. For the CDR3, the DNA is TGTGCCAGCAGTTCTAGCGCAGTTAGCACAGATACGCAGTATTTT.

This clonotype appeared many times. The chain has TRBV12-3 or TRBV12-4 and TRBJ2-3; D is unresolved. This CDR3 contains 12 residues. Deletions cut 3 bases from V and 3 bases from J, with 4 bases between. This CDR3 reads CASSFRTDTQYF. The CDR3 region has the DNA TGTGCCAGCAGTTTTCGGACAGATACGCAGTATTTT.

This clonotype was recorded at least ten times. V and J are TRBV7-8 and TRBJ2-1; the match to TRBD2 covers 8 bases. In germline, CDR1 is SGHVS, CDR2 FQNEAQ. The CDR3 length is 15 residues. The V segment lost 3 bases and the J segment 2 bases; nucleotides outside the gene matches: 3. The CDR3, as DNA: TGTGCCAGCAGCTTCAGTAGCGGGACCTACAATGAGCAGTTCTTC. Its translation: CASSFSSGTYNEQFF.

This clonotype was found many times. The V gene is TRBV19, the J gene TRBJ2-5; no definite D call. Germline CDR1 LNHDA, CDR2 SQIVND (reference sequence). This CDR3 spans 13 amino acids. Trimming removed 3 bases at V and 5 bases at J, with 10 bases between. The CDR3 here is CASSMWVRETQYF. CDR3 DNA sequence: TGTGCCAGTAGTATGTGGGTAAGGGAGACCCAGTACTTC.

This clonotype was observed at least ten times. V is TRBV5-1 and J is TRBJ1-4; the D is unclear. Germline CDR1 and CDR2: SGHRS and YFSETQ. This CDR3 has 13 residues. The V and J ends lost 3 bases and 2 bases respectively, with 5 bases between them. The chain's CDR3 is CASSSTTNEKLFF. CDR3 bases: TGCGCCAGCAGCTCCACGACTAATGAAAAACTGTTTTTT.

This clonotype was detected many times. This rearrangement joins TRBV7-6 to TRBJ2-1; D may be TRBD2 (5 bases). V was pared by 6 bases and J by 2 bases, with 8 bases between. CDR3 size: 13 residues. Germline values: CDR1 SGHVS, CDR2 FNYEAQ. Here the CDR3 reads CASSEEAYNEQFF. The CDR3, as DNA: TGTGCCAGCAGTGAGGAGGCCTACAATGAGCAGTTCTTC.